This T cell receptor (beta chain) derives from a study of identical twins. General study points: Abundant cord blood beta clonotypes carried fewer insertions; memory repertoires showed none. Less excess twin sharing appeared in beta out-of-frame sequences.

The length of the CDR3 is 12 residues. The V and J ends lost 3 bases and 8 bases respectively, with 8 bases between them. TCRdb analysed the 5' RACE reads with MiXCR anew, one entry per CDR3 protein. The table has approximately 630,000 distinct CDR3 sequences, about 7% seen once. The donors were all healthy and Caucasian. This clonotype was recorded at least ten times. The antigen is not known. The sample was also linked to a second study, of yellow fever vaccine responses in identical twins. This second study says: Twins' vaccine T cell responses reportedly seemed partly convergent and partly personalized.

This clonotype was sampled from a woman younger than 35 in good health. The sample taken for sequencing was PBMCs. The chain couples TRBV12-3 or TRBV12-4 to TRBJ2-4, with D uncertain. CDR3: CASSFGGDIQYF. In nucleotides, the CDR3 is TGTGCCAGCAGTTTTGGCGGTGACATTCAGTACTTC.